This TCR beta chain was documented in a study of CD8+CD57+ T cells in acquired aplastic anemia. This clonotype was counted between two and nine times. The V gene's germline CDR1 is KGHSH and CDR2 LQKENI. The V segment lost 3 bases and the J segment 7 bases; nucleotides outside the gene matches: 7. This CDR3 comprises 14 residues. Genomic DNA was employed as the template in profiling TCR beta VDJ and CDR3. TCRdb ran MiXCR on the reads and lists one entry per CDR3 protein. Of roughly 180,000 distinct CDR3 sequences listed, 55% to 70% are singletons. This receptor was identified in a human donor with severe aplastic anemia or a healthy control (not recorded which). The chain links TRBV18 to TRBJ2-7; TRBD1 matches at 9 bases. Sequences were obtained from sorted CD4+, CD8+, or CD8+CD57+ T cells (not recorded which) from PBMCs. The CDR3 DNA reads TGTGCCAGCTCACCGACAGGGGGTGGCGATGAGCAGTACTTC. This sequence encodes CASSPTGGGDEQYF.